A single sample gave rise to the 17 T cell receptor beta chains below, sequenced in a study of blood T cell repertoires in COVID-19. Generated by immunoSEQ multiplex PCR, the TCRdb table keeps only in-frame clones and is missing some. The sample includes some 220,000 clones, approximately 81% of them seen just once. The source material was peripheral blood. Receptors originate from a woman aged 60-75 years who had recovered from COVID-19.

This chain links TRBV27 with TRBJ2-6; 9 bases are shared with TRBD1. The CDR3 has 17 amino acids. Per the germline V gene, CDR1 is MNHEY and CDR2 is SMNVEV (reference sequence). The J segment lost 2 bases and the V segment lost 6 bases, leaving 8 bases of the junction unmatched. This CDR3 reads CASSAPGQGTGANVLTF. The CDR3 bases are TGTGCCAGCAGCGCCCCGGGACAGGGTACTGGGGCCAACGTCCTGACTTTC.

The chain has TRBV21-1 and TRBJ1-3; TRBD1, as called in the table, went unchecked against the DNA. TRBV21-1 is a documented pseudogene. The CDR3 sequence is 14 residues long. CDR3 sequence reads: CASKKWPSGNTIYF. As DNA, the CDR3 is TGTGCCAGCAAAAAATGGCCCTCTGGAAACACCATATATTTT.

In the case of this clone: Lacking the conserved final phenylalanine or tryptophan, this CDR3 likely reflects a read error. The limits of the CDR3 on the DNA are not certain, so only TCRdb's listed CDR3 is given. This chain connects TRBV3-1 (or the pseudogene TRBV3-2) to TRBJ2-3; the table's D call TRBD2 went unverified against the DNA. The germline CDR1 and CDR2 sequences are LGHDT and YNNKEL (reference sequence). Counting both end residues, the CDR3 totals 11 amino acids. The CDR3 loop reads CASSQGGGLEL.

This sequence joins TRBV3-1 (or the pseudogene TRBV3-2) and TRBJ1-5, with D hard to call. CDR1 and CDR2 (germline): LGHDT, YNNKEL (reference sequence). With 4 bases removed from V and 2 bases from J, the gap between germline ends came to 9 bases. CDR3 length equals 14 residues. The CDR3 region has the DNA TGTGCCAGCAGCCCCCGTGAGGGCAATCAGCCCCAGCATTTT. This translates into CASSPREGNQPQHF.

The chain recombines TRBV4-2 with TRBJ2-1, with D perhaps TRBD2 (6 bases). Germline-derived CDR1 and CDR2 are LGHNA and YNFKEQ. V shed 2 bases and J shed 4 bases, with 15 bases lying between them. The CDR3 extends over 16 amino acids. CDR3 DNA: TGTGCCAGCAGCCAAAAGTGGAGGGGATTTTACAATGAGCAGTTCTTC. This codes for CASSQKWRGFYNEQFF.

The chain is built from TRBV5-1 and TRBJ1-2, with TRBD1 matching 9 bases. Germline loops: CDR1 SGHRS, CDR2 YFSETQ. The CDR3 has 14 residues. The trim removed 4 bases at V and 4 bases at J, leaving 5 bases unmatched. CDR3: CASSPGTGFYGYTF. CDR3 DNA sequence: TGCGCCAGCAGCCCAGGGACAGGGTTCTATGGCTACACCTTC.

The chain combines TRBV19 with TRBJ1-5, with D possibly TRBD1 on 5 matching bases. Germline V gene lookup returns CDR1 LNHDA and CDR2 SQIVND (reference sequence). The CDR3 has 13 amino acids. The V end lost 4 bases, the J end lost 7 bases, and 11 bases lay between the germline ends. CDR3 in DNA: TGTGCCAGTAGTAGGGGGGTCGGCCAGCCCCAGCATTTT. Its translation: CASSRGVGQPQHF.

The CDR3 here is CASSLAFGRDEKLFF. CDR3 DNA: TGTGCCAGCAGCTTAGCGTTCGGCCGGGATGAAAAACTGTTTTTT. J is TRBJ1-4 and V is TRBV7-9, with D hard to call. V shed 0 bases and J shed 6 bases, with 11 bases lying between them. Germline V CDR1 and CDR2: SEHNR, FQNEAQ (reference sequence). This CDR3 region has 15 residues.

In regard to this clone: The sample holds other DNA sequences that translate to the same CDR3. This chain uses TRBV5-1 with TRBJ1-1; tentatively, D is TRBD1 (5 bases). This CDR3 comprises 14 residues. V was pared by 0 bases and J by 4 bases, with 10 bases between. Germline V CDR1 and CDR2: SGHRS, YFSETQ. The CDR3 DNA is TGCGCCAGCAGCTTGGGCCAGGGCGGCACTGAAGCTTTCTTT. Protein product: CASSLGQGGTEAFF.

The rearrangement links TRBV19 to TRBJ2-3, with 7 bases matching TRBD2. CDR1 is LNHDA, CDR2 SQIVND, per germline (reference sequence). This CDR3 region has 13 residues. The junction had 4 bases not matched to a gene; V was cut back by 8 bases and J by 2 bases. The CDR3 sequence is CASGLVNTDTQYF. The CDR3 coding sequence is TGTGCCAGTGGACTAGTTAACACAGATACGCAGTATTTT. The full variable domain, in which reference TRBV19 and TRBJ2-3 provide the parts outside the CDR3, is DGGITQSPKYLFRKEGQNVTLSCEQNLNHDAMYWYRQDPGQGLRLIYYSQIVNDFQKGDIAEGYSVSREKKESFPLTVTSAQKNPTAFYLCASGLVNTDTQYFGPGTRLTVL.

This clone was seen just once. The gene calls are TRBV27 and TRBJ2-7, with 10 nucleotides matching TRBD2. This CDR3 spans 14 amino acids. Germline V gives CDR1 MNHEY, CDR2 SMNVEV (reference sequence). J gave up 13 bases and V 7 bases, and 16 bases lay outside the gene matches. The CDR3 here is CASNKGASGGDTYF. The DNA of the CDR3 is TGTGCCAGCAACAAAGGGGCTAGCGGGGGAGACACTTACTTC.

The chain links TRBV10-3 to TRBJ2-5; 14 nucleotides align to TRBD2. The germline V gene encodes CDR1 ENHRY and CDR2 SYGVKD. This CDR3 has 23 residues. The V gene end was trimmed by 3 bases and the J gene end by 4 bases; junction bases not matched to a gene: 25. Here the CDR3 DNA reads TGTGCCATCAGTGACCACGAACTAATCCGACTAGCGGGGGGGCCAGGGTTCATAGAGACCCAGTACTTC. This codes for CAISDHELIRLAGGPGFIETQYF.

The chain couples TRBV25-1 to TRBJ2-7; weak D call: TRBD2 (6 bases). Germline CDR1 and CDR2: MGHDK and SYGVNS. This CDR3 has 11 amino acids. The V end was cut by 7 bases, the J end by 8 bases, with 12 bases between. The CDR3 DNA follows: TGTGCCAGCACCGGAGGGGCGCAGCAGTACTTC. This sequence encodes CASTGGAQQYF.

The rearrangement joins TRBV7-2 to TRBJ2-3, with TRBD1 matching 7 bases. The J segment lost 4 bases and the V segment lost 6 bases, leaving 4 bases of the junction unmatched. Germline CDR1 is SGHTA and CDR2 is FQGNSA. This CDR3 contains 13 residues. As DNA, the CDR3 is TGTGCCAGCAGGACAGGGCGTTCAGATACGCAGTATTTT. As protein: CASRTGRSDTQYF.

The rearrangement uses TRBV7-9 and TRBJ2-2; TRBD1 matches 10 bases. The CDR3 totals 15 residues. Germline values: CDR1 SEHNR, CDR2 FQNEAQ (reference sequence). V lost 6 bases to trimming and J lost 4 bases; unmatched junction nucleotides: 5. The CDR3 spells CASSPGQGSTGELFF. CDR3 nucleotide sequence: TGTGCCAGCAGTCCGGGACAGGGGTCCACCGGGGAGCTGTTTTTT.

V usage is TRBV1 and J usage is TRBJ2-4; the table gives TRBD1 as D, unverified against the DNA. TRBV1 is reported as a pseudogene. CDR3 length: 17 residues. The CDR3 nucleotides read TGCACCAGCAGCCACCCCCGACAGGGAGTAGCCAAAAACATTCAGTACTTC. Its protein product is CTSSHPRQGVAKNIQYF.

This clone was seen a few times. V and J are TRBV5-6 and TRBJ1-6, with 9 nucleotides matching TRBD1. Germline CDR1 reads SGHDT; CDR2 reads YYEEEE. The CDR3 spans 15 residues. Losses at the gene ends were 4 bases for V and 6 bases for J; bases not matched to a gene: 5. The CDR3 region has the DNA TGTGCCAGCAGCCTGCCGGGACAGGGTAATTCACCCCTCCACTTT. As protein: CASSLPGQGNSPLHF. The full variable domain, in which reference TRBV5-6 and TRBJ1-6 provide the parts outside the CDR3, is DAGVTQSPTHLIKTRGQQVTLRCSPKSGHDTVSWYQQALGQGPQFIFQYYEEEERQRGNFPDRFSGHQFPNYSSELNVNALLLGDSALYLCASSLPGQGNSPLHFGNGTRLTVT.